The 29 T cell receptor beta chains given below trace back to one sample, sequenced in a study of blood T cell repertoires in COVID-19 (dated by TCRdb to the early 2020s). The library came from the immunoSEQ multiplex PCR assay. TCRdb's version of the immuneACCESS table is confined to in-frame rearrangements and falls short of the full clone set. An unresolved V gene accounts for under half of the shortfall where checked; the remainder is of unknown origin. The sample table lists more than 150,000 clones, around 84% of them with a count of one. Jointly, the top ten make up less than 3% of the sample. Sequenced: peripheral blood. Receptor source: a man between 40 and 49 years old with active or convalescent COVID-19.

The rearrangement uses TRBV7-8 and TRBJ1-2; no clear D. The germline gives CDR1 SGHVS, CDR2 FQNEAQ. V dropped 2 bases and J dropped 4 bases, with 11 bases sitting between them. This CDR3 has 14 amino acids. The CDR3 loop is CASSLSYTTYGYTF. The DNA for the CDR3 is TGTGCCAGCAGCTTATCGTACACCACCTATGGCTACACCTTC.

This rearrangement joins TRBV27 to TRBJ2-7, with D maybe TRBD1 (7 bases). This CDR3 spans 14 amino acids. Germline CDR1 and CDR2: MNHEY and SMNVEV (reference sequence). V lost 6 bases and J 3 bases, leaving 15 bases between the germline ends. CDR3 amino acids: CASREGAGSYEQYF. The DNA for the CDR3 is TGTGCCAGCAGGGAGGGGGCAGGGAGCTACGAGCAGTACTTC.

The chain couples TRBV4-1 to TRBJ1-1, with a weak D call TRBD1 (5 bases). CDR1 and CDR2 from the germline V gene are MGHRA and YSYEKL. CDR3 length: 14 residues. V was trimmed by 0 bases and J by 4 bases, leaving 9 bases between them. The CDR3 DNA follows: TGCGCCAGCAGCCAAGAACAGGTGGGCACTGAAGCTTTCTTT. Protein product: CASSQEQVGTEAFF.

The chain is built from TRBV13 and TRBJ1-1, with 9 bases lining up with TRBD1. This CDR3 is 14 amino acids long. The ends lost 4 bases at V and 3 bases at J; junction bases unmatched: 3. Germline CDR1 PRHDT, CDR2 FYEKMQ (reference sequence). CDR3 in amino acids: CASSSGQGDTEAFF. The CDR3 DNA sequence: TGTGCCAGCAGCTCGGGACAGGGTGACACTGAAGCTTTCTTT.

This chain connects TRBV4-1 to TRBJ2-3, with TRBD2 matching 9 bases. Germline V gene lookup returns CDR1 MGHRA and CDR2 YSYEKL. The CDR3 totals 11 residues. The V and J ends lost 5 bases and 14 bases, in that order; junction bases with no gene match: 5. The CDR3: CASSSGTSWYF. The DNA of the CDR3 is TGCGCCAGCAGCTCCGGGACTAGCTGGTATTTT.

The J gene is TRBJ2-3, the V gene TRBV19; 8 nucleotides line up with TRBD2. From germline, CDR1 is LNHDA and CDR2 SQIVND (reference sequence). The CDR3 is made up of 16 amino acids. Trimming took 6 bases from V and 2 from J; bases not matched to a gene: 10. CDR3 coding DNA: TGTGCCAGTAGGCCGGGGAAGCGGGGGATCACAGATACGCAGTATTTT. The encoded protein is CASRPGKRGITDTQYF.

V usage is TRBV2 and J usage is TRBJ2-3; 11 nucleotides align to TRBD2. V lost 6 bases to trimming and J lost 1 base; unmatched junction nucleotides: 3. Per the germline V gene, CDR1 is SNHLY and CDR2 is FYNNEI. The CDR3 runs to 15 residues. The CDR3 is CASRATSGGTDTQYF. CDR3 nucleotides: TGTGCCAGCAGAGCGACTAGCGGGGGCACAGATACGCAGTATTTT.

Note on this clone: The junction departs from germline at one end; a sequencing error may be responsible. This chain connects TRBV5-1 to TRBJ1-6; a weak D match, TRBD1 (5 bases). Germline V gene sequence: CDR1 SGHRS, CDR2 YFSETQ. This CDR3 spans 15 amino acids. CDR3: CASGLGPPYNSPLHF. DNA of the CDR3: TGCGCCAGCGGCTTGGGGCCTCCGTATAATTCACCCCTCCACTTT.

The V gene is TRBV29-1, the J gene TRBJ2-1; no reliable D call. Germline V gene data show CDR1 as SQVTM and CDR2 as ANQGSEA. V was shortened by 6 bases and J by 3 bases, with 6 bases between the two germline ends. This CDR3 contains 11 residues. The CDR3 loop reads CSVTVYNEQFF. In nucleotides, the CDR3 is TGCAGCGTAACGGTCTACAATGAGCAGTTCTTC.

The V call is TRBV6-5, the J call TRBJ2-3; D is uncertain. V gave up 0 bases and J gave up 5 bases, with 12 bases separating them. Germline V gene lookup returns CDR1 MNHEY and CDR2 SVGAGI. This CDR3 is 15 amino acids long. CDR3 region: CASSYSGPRLDTQYF. For the CDR3, the DNA is TGTGCCAGCAGTTACTCTGGTCCGCGGTTAGATACGCAGTATTTT.

This rearrangement joins TRBV24-1 to TRBJ2-1; 9 positions match TRBD1. V dropped 4 bases and J dropped 7; count of bases not matched to a gene: 25. Germline CDR1 KGHDR, CDR2 SFDVKD. The CDR3 contains 21 residues. This CDR3 is CATSDPGSNRGRKASGNEQFF. The CDR3 DNA reads TGTGCCACCAGTGACCCCGGCTCTAACAGGGGGCGGAAAGCGTCGGGAAATGAGCAGTTCTTC.

In nucleotides, the CDR3 is TGTGCCAGCAGCTTAGCGGTGGCAGGGTTGTTTGGCTACACCTTC. Translation: CASSLAVAGLFGYTF. The chain recombines TRBV7-2 with TRBJ1-2; TRBD1 might be the D (5 bases). The length of the CDR3 is 15 residues. The germline V gene has CDR1 SGHTA and CDR2 FQGNSA. Trimming stripped 0 bases from V and 7 bases from J, with 15 bases between.

The rearrangement joins TRBV6-5 to TRBJ1-2; 7 positions agree with TRBD1. The CDR3 consists of 14 residues. V lost 0 bases and J lost 6; bases outside the gene matches: 4. Per the germline V gene, CDR1 is MNHEY and CDR2 is SVGAGI. This chain's CDR3 is CASSYSIGGDGYTF. The CDR3 DNA follows: TGTGCCAGCAGTTACTCGATAGGGGGCGATGGCTACACCTTC.

The chain joins TRBV7-8 to TRBJ2-3; 15 bases line up with TRBD2. V was clipped by 5 bases and J by 3 bases; unmatched bases: 6. Germline CDR1 is SGHVS and CDR2 is FQNEAQ. This CDR3 spans 17 amino acids. CDR3 loop: CASSRGTSGGLTDTQYF. CDR3 sequence (DNA): TGTGCCAGCAGCCGAGGGACTAGCGGGGGGTTAACAGATACGCAGTATTTT. The variable domain in full, with the rest retrieved from reference TRBV7-8 and TRBJ2-3, is GAGVSQSPRYKVAKRGQDVALRCDPISGHVSLFWYQQALGQGPEFLTYFQNEAQLDKSGLPSDRFFAERPEGSVSTLKIQRTQQEDSAVYLCASSRGTSGGLTDTQYFGPGTRLTVL.

The rearrangement joins TRBV28 to TRBJ1-5; tentative D call: TRBD1 (6 bases). The V end lost 5 bases, the J end lost 3 bases, and 23 bases lay between the germline ends. The germline V gene encodes CDR1 MDHEN and CDR2 SYDVKM. CDR3 size: 18 residues. CDR3 bases: TGTGCCAGCAGTGACCCGAGTGGACTCGGACAGATCAATCAGCCCCAGCATTTT. This encodes CASSDPSGLGQINQPQHF.

The genes are TRBV28 and TRBJ1-2, with a weak D call TRBD1 (6 bases). Germline assignment: CDR1 MDHEN and CDR2 SYDVKM. The germline V and J ends were trimmed by 5 bases and 0 bases, with 16 bases remaining between them. CDR3 length equals 16 residues. The CDR3 DNA sequence: TGTGCCAGCAGTCCCCTTAGGGGGGGAGCTAACTATGGCTACACCTTC. This gives the protein CASSPLRGGANYGYTF.

V gene TRBV19 combines with J gene TRBJ2-2; possible D gene TRBD2, 6 bases. Germline values: CDR1 LNHDA, CDR2 SQIVND (reference sequence). The V end was cut by 3 bases, the J end by 6 bases, with 14 bases between. CDR3 size: 15 residues. For the CDR3, the DNA is TGTGCCAGTAGTATTTGGGGAGGACTCGCCGGGGAGCTGTTTTTT. Its protein product is CASSIWGGLAGELFF.

The rearrangement links TRBV6-4 to TRBJ1-1, with D maybe TRBD1 (5 bases). The CDR3 contains 14 residues. Per the germline V gene, CDR1 is MRHNA and CDR2 is SNTAGT. Trimming took 3 bases from V and 3 from J, leaving 11 bases between them. The CDR3 nucleotides read TGTGCCAGCAGTGAATACGGGGGAGACACTGAAGCTTTCTTT. Protein: CASSEYGGDTEAFF.

The chain couples TRBV19 to TRBJ2-7; D is possibly TRBD1 (5 bases). This CDR3 is 15 amino acids long. V was trimmed by 3 bases and J by 3 bases, leaving 15 bases between them. Germline V gene data show CDR1 as LNHDA and CDR2 as SQIVND (reference sequence). The CDR3 nucleotides are TGTGCCAGTAGTATGGGGCCGCAAGTGGTCTACGAGCAGTACTTC. Translated, it gives CASSMGPQVVYEQYF.

The rearrangement links TRBV5-6 to TRBJ1-2; weak D call: TRBD1 (5 bases). V lost 2 bases, J lost 2 bases, and 13 bases lay in between. Germline loops: CDR1 SGHDT, CDR2 YYEEEE. This CDR3 has 15 amino acids. The CDR3 coding sequence is TGTGCCAGCAGCTTTACCGGGACTGAGAACTATGGCTACACCTTC. Translated: CASSFTGTENYGYTF.

The V gene is TRBV9, the J gene TRBJ1-5; TRBD1 aligns across 10 bases. This CDR3 is built from 15 residues. J gave up 6 bases and V 0 bases, and 3 bases lay outside the gene matches. Germline CDR1 SGDLS, CDR2 YYNGEE. The CDR3 coding sequence is TGTGCCAGCAGCGTAGGAGGGGACAGGGGTCAGCCCCAGCATTTT. This translates into CASSVGGDRGQPQHF.

The chain carries TRBV5-4 and TRBJ1-3; D possibly corresponds to TRBD1 (6 bases). V lost 0 bases and J lost 8, with 12 bases in between. This CDR3 has 14 amino acids. The V gene's germline CDR1 is SGHNT and CDR2 YYREEE (reference sequence). CDR3 nucleotides: TGTGCCAGCAGCTTGGACAGGGTCGCAGACACCATATATTTT. Its translation is CASSLDRVADTIYF.

This clone was observed once. The chain recombines TRBV19 with TRBJ1-4; no reliable D call. From germline, CDR1 is LNHDA and CDR2 SQIVND (reference sequence). The CDR3 extends over 13 amino acids. V lost 5 bases and J lost 6, with 10 bases in between. CDR3 sequence: CASSDAGDEKLFF. The CDR3 nucleotides read TGTGCCAGTAGTGACGCCGGGGATGAAAAACTGTTTTTT.

The chain links TRBV5-1 to TRBJ2-2, with no clear D. CDR3 length: 14 residues. Germline-derived CDR1 and CDR2 are SGHRS and YFSETQ. V was cut by 4 bases and J by 4 bases, with 11 bases left in between. For the CDR3, the DNA is TGCGCCAGCAGCCCTCCCCTCTCCACCGGGGAGCTGTTTTTT. It encodes CASSPPLSTGELFF.

This clone was detected a few times. The J gene is TRBJ2-6, the V gene TRBV4-1, with D uncertain. Looked up from germline, CDR1 is MGHRA and CDR2 is YSYEKL. This CDR3 comprises 17 residues. With 3 bases removed from V and 0 bases from J, the gap between germline ends came to 12 bases. CDR3 sequence (DNA): TGCGCCAGCAGCCATGAGGTGCCCCTCTCTGGGGCCAACGTCCTGACTTTC. It is translated as CASSHEVPLSGANVLTF.

The V and J genes are TRBV5-4 and TRBJ2-6; no clear D gene. This CDR3 has 15 amino acids. Trimming took 2 bases from V and 3 from J, leaving 9 bases between them. Germline assignment: CDR1 SGHNT and CDR2 YYREEE (reference sequence). Here the CDR3 DNA reads TGTGCCAGCAGCTTTTCCCCATTTGGGGCCAACGTCCTGACTTTC. This gives the protein CASSFSPFGANVLTF.

The rearrangement links TRBV7-6 to TRBJ2-7; D possibly corresponds to TRBD1 (5 bases). The CDR3 length is 15 residues. The ends were cut back, 6 bases at V and 6 bases at J, with 21 bases in the middle. Germline CDR1 SGHVS, CDR2 FNYEAQ. CDR3 sequence: CASSPVEGHGAEQYF. CDR3 bases: TGTGCCAGCAGTCCCGTCGAAGGACATGGGGCCGAGCAGTACTTC.

The chain recombines TRBV6-2 or TRBV6-3 with TRBJ1-1; D is unclear. Germline-derived CDR1 and CDR2 are MNHEY and SVGEGT. Trimming left V 3 bases short and J 3 bases short, with 8 bases between. CDR3 length equals 13 residues. In nucleotides, the CDR3 is TGTGCCAGCAGTTATCAGATTTACACTGAAGCTTTCTTT. Its translation: CASSYQIYTEAFF.

The chain links TRBV9 to TRBJ2-5; 9 bases map to TRBD2. The J segment lost 5 bases and the V segment lost 0 bases, leaving 8 bases of the junction unmatched. The germline gives CDR1 SGDLS, CDR2 YYNGEE. This CDR3 is 16 amino acids long. In DNA form, the CDR3 reads TGTGCCAGCAGCGTAGACTCGCGGGGGGGCCGTGAGACCCAGTACTTC. It yields the protein CASSVDSRGGRETQYF.